The entry below describes one TCR beta chain. The sample is drawn from a study of blood T cell repertoires in COVID-19. This CDR3 is built from 15 residues. Germline values: CDR1 DFQATT, CDR2 SNEGSKA (reference sequence). The V end was cut by 3 bases, the J end by 1 base, with 14 bases between. Profiling relied on immunoSEQ multiplex PCR, and the TCRdb table lists in-frame clones only, not all of them. The table shows about 120,000 clones, with under 90% occurring only once. The chain combines TRBV20-1 with TRBJ2-3; a weak D match, TRBD2 (5 bases). The sequenced sample was peripheral blood. The TCR originated in a man aged 55 to 70 with acute or convalescent COVID-19. CDR3 coding DNA: TGCAGTGCTAGTCTCCCGAGCGGACGCACAGATACGCAGTATTTT. Its protein is CSASLPSGRTDTQYF.